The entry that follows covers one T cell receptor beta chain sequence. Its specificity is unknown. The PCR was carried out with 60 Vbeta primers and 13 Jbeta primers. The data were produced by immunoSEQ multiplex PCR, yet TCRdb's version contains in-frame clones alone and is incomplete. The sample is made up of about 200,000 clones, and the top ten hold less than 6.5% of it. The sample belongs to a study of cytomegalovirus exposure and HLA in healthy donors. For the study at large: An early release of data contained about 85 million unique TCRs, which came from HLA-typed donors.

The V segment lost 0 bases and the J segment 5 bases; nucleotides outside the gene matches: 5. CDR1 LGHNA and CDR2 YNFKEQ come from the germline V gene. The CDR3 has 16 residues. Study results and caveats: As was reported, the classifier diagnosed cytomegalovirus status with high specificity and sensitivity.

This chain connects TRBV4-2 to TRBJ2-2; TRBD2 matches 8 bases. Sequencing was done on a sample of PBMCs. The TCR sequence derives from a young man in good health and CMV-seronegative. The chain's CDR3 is CASSQERGGRTGELFF. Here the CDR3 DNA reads TGTGCCAGCAGCCAAGAACGCGGGGGGAGGACCGGGGAGCTGTTTTTT.